This T cell receptor (beta chain) stems from a study of cytomegalovirus exposure and HLA in healthy donors. Broader study findings: V- and J-gene trimming in TCR beta was tied to a missense DCLRE1C variant by an analysis performed later.

Notes on this clone: Antigen specificity is unknown.

Germline loops: CDR1 SGHTA, CDR2 FQGNSA. Germline trimming cut 5 bases from V and 4 bases from J; bases unmatched to any gene: 5. The length of the CDR3 is 14 residues. Primers: 60 Vbeta forward and 13 Jbeta reverse. The table came from immunoSEQ multiplex PCR; TCRdb's copy has only in-frame clones and leaves some out. The data show 90,000 to 140,000 clones, over 70% seen once. The sample was PBMCs. This receptor was taken from a man aged 25 to 40 in good health and CMV-seronegative. The chain carries TRBV7-2 and TRBJ2-7, with 10 bases lining up with TRBD1. CDR3 protein: CASSNPGQGYEQYF. The CDR3 nucleotides read TGTGCCAGCAGCAATCCGGGACAGGGGTACGAGCAGTACTTC.